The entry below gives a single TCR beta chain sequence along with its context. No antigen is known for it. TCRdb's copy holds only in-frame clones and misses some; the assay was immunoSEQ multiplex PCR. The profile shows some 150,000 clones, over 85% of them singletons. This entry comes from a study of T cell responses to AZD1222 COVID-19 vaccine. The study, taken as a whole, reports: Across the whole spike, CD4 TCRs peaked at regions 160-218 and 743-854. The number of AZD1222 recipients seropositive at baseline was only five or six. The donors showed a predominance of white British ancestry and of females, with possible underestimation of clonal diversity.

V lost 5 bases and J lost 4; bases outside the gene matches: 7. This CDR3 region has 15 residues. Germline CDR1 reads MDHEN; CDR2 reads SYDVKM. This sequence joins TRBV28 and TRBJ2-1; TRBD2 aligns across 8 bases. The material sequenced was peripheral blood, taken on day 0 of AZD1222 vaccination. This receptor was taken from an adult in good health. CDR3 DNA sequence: TGTGCCAGCAGTACTCGGGGGGGGCCTTACAATGAGCAGTTCTTC. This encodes CASSTRGGPYNEQFF.